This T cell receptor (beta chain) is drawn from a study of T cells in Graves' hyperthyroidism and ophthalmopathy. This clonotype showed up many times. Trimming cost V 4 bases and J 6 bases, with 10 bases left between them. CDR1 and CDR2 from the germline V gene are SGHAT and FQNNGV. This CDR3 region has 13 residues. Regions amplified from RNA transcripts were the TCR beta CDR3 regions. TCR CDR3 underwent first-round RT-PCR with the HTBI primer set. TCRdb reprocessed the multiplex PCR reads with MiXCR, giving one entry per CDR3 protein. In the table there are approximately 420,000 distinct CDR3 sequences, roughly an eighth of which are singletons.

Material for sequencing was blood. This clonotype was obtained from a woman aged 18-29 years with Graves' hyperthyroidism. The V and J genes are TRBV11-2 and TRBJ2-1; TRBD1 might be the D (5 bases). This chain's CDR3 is CASSSQGPNEQFF. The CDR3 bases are TGTGCCAGCAGCTCCCAGGGTCCCAATGAGCAGTTCTTC.